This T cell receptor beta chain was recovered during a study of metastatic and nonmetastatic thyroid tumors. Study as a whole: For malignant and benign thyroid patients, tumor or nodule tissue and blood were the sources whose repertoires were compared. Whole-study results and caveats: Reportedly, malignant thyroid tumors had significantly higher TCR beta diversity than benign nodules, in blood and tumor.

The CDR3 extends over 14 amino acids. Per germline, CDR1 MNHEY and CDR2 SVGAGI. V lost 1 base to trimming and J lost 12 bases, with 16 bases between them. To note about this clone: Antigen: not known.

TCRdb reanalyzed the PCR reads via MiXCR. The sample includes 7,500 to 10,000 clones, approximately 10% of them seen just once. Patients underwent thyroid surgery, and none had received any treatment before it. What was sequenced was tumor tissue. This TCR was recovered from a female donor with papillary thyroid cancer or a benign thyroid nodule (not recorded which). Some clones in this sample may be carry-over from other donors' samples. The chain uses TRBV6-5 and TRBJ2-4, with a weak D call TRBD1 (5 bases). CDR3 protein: CASSYYPGQKTQYF. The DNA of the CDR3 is TGTGCCAGCAGTTACTACCCAGGGCAAAAAACTCAGTACTTC.